This record looks at one T cell receptor (beta chain) sequence and its context. Its antigen is currently unknown. Looked up from germline, CDR1 is LNHDA and CDR2 is SQIVND (reference sequence). The V segment lost 7 bases and the J segment 7 bases; nucleotides outside the gene matches: 7. The CDR3 sequence is 14 residues long. The primer mix had 60 Vbeta and 13 Jbeta primers. Profiled with immunoSEQ multiplex PCR; TCRdb holds only in-frame clones, not every one. Of approximately 79,000 clones in the sample, under 80% were seen once. The entry originates in a study of cytomegalovirus exposure and HLA in healthy donors. Findings and limits, study-wide: Most CMV-associated TCR beta chains were later found to appear HLA-restricted.

What was sequenced was PBMCs. This TCR came from a man between 35 and 55 years old in good health and CMV-seronegative. The rearrangement uses TRBV19 and TRBJ2-1; 10 bases agree with TRBD1. The CDR3 DNA follows: TGTGCCAGTAACAGGGGGACAGGGGTGAATGAGCAGTTCTTC. Its translation is CASNRGTGVNEQFF. Together with reference TRBV19 and TRBJ2-1, the CDR3 gives the full variable domain: DGGITQSPKYLFRKEGQNVTLSCEQNLNHDAMYWYRQDPGQGLRLIYYSQIVNDFQKGDIAEGYSVSREKKESFPLTVTSAQKNPTAFYLCASNRGTGVNEQFFGPGTRLTVL.